The clone carrying this T cell receptor (beta chain) was observed many times. The authors built TCR beta libraries using iRepertoire HTBI primers and Arm-PCR of CDR3 regions. TCRdb passed the multiplex PCR reads through MiXCR, listing each CDR3 protein once. The profile shows a few hundred thousand distinct CDR3 sequences, approximately 25% of them singletons. Noted time point: persistent/refractory GD, antithyroid drugs over 5 years with positive TRAb. Scientists built the TCR library using RNA that was extracted from PBMCs. The data were taken from a study of regulatory T cells in long-lasting Graves disease. Turning to the study itself: To qualify as persistent, Graves' disease required over 5 years of antithyroid drugs with positive TSH receptor antibodies.

Sequencing used peripheral blood mononuclear cells (PBMCs), obtained when the disease was refractory, from a patient treated with antithyroid drugs. The TCR originated in a woman aged 40 to 50 with Graves disease.

Written as DNA, the CDR3 is TGTGCCAGCAGCTTATGTCTGCGGCAGGGGGTCCAAGAGACCCAGTACTTC. As protein: CASSLCLRQGVQETQYF. The V and J genes are TRBV7-3 and TRBJ2-5; TRBD1 matches at 7 bases. CDR3 length: 17 amino acids. V shed 2 bases, J shed 1 base, and the junction held 10 bases outside the gene matches. Germline V lookup: CDR1 SGHTA, CDR2 FQGTGA.